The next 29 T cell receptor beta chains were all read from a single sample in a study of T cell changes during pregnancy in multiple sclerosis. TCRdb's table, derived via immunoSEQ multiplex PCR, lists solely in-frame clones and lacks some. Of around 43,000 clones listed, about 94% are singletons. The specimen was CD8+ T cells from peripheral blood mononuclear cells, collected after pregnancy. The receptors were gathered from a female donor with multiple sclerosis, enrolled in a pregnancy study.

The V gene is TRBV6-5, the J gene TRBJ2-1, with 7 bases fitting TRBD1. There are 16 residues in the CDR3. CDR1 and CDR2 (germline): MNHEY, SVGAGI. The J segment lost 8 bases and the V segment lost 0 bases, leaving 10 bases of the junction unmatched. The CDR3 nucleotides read TGTGCCAGCAGTTACTCCGGACAGGCCAGTGTCTATGAGCAGTTCTTC. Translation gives CASSYSGQASVYEQFF.

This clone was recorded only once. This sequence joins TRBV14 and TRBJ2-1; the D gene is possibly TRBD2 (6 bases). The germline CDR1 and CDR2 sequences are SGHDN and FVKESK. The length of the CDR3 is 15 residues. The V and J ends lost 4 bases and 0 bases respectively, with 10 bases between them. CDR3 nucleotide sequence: TGTGCCAGCAGCCCGGACGGGAGCTCCTACAATGAGCAGTTCTTC. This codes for CASSPDGSSYNEQFF.

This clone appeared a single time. The CDR3 sequence: CASSTREAAYEQYF. CDR3 DNA sequence: TGTGCCAGCAGCACCCGGGAGGCCGCCTACGAGCAGTACTTC. This chain connects TRBV7-6 to TRBJ2-7; TRBD2 matches at 7 bases. There are 14 residues in the CDR3. The germline gives CDR1 SGHVS, CDR2 FNYEAQ. Losses at the gene ends were 5 bases for V and 2 bases for J; bases not matched to a gene: 6.

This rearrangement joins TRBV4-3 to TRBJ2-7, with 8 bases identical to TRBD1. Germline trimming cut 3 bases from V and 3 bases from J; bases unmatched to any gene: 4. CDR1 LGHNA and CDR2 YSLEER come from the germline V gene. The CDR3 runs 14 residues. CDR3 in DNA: TGCGCCAGCAGCCACAACGGACAGGGCTACGAGCAGTACTTC. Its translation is CASSHNGQGYEQYF.

The CDR3: CATSRGDEGLSYNEQFF. CDR3 sequence (DNA): TGTGCCACCAGCAGAGGTGACGAGGGTCTCTCCTACAATGAGCAGTTCTTC. V usage is TRBV15 and J usage is TRBJ2-1; tentatively, D is TRBD2 (5 bases). CDR1 and CDR2 (germline): LNHNV, YYDKDF (reference sequence). V lost 1 base and J lost 0, with 13 bases in between. CDR3 length: 17 residues.

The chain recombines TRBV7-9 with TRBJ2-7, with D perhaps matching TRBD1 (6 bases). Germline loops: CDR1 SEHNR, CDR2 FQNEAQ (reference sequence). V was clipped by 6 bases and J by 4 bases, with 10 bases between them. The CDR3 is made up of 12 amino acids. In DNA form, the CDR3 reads TGTGCCAGCAGACGTCAGGGGTACGAGCAGTACTTC. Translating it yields CASRRQGYEQYF.

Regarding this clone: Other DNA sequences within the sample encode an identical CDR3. The CDR3 sequence: CASRPDSYNEQFF. The CDR3 nucleotides are TGTGCCAGCAGACCGGACAGCTACAATGAGCAGTTCTTC. V gene TRBV5-4 combines with J gene TRBJ2-1; possible D gene TRBD1, 6 bases. The CDR3 has 13 amino acids. The germline CDR1 and CDR2 sequences are SGHNT and YYREEE (reference sequence). Trimming cost V 5 bases and J 3 bases, with 9 bases left between them.

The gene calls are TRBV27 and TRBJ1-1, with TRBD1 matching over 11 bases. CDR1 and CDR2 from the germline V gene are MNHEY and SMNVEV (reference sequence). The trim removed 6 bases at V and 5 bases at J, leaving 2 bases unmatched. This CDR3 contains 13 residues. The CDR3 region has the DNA TGTGCCAGCAGCTGGGACAGGGGGACTGAAGCTTTCTTT. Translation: CASSWDRGTEAFF.

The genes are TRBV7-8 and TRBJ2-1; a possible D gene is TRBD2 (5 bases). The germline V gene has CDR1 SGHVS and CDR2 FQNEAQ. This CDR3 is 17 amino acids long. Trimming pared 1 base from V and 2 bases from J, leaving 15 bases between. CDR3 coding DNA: TGTGCCAGCAGCTTAGATCAGTGGACTGGGACCTACAATGAGCAGTTCTTC. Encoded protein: CASSLDQWTGTYNEQFF. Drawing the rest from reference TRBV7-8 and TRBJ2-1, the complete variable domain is GAGVSQSPRYKVAKRGQDVALRCDPISGHVSLFWYQQALGQGPEFLTYFQNEAQLDKSGLPSDRFFAERPEGSVSTLKIQRTQQEDSAVYLCASSLDQWTGTYNEQFFGPGTRLTVL.

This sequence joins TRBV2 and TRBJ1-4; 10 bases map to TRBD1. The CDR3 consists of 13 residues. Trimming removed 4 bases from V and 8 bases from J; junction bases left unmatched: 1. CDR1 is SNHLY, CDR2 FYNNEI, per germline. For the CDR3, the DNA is TGTGCCAGCAGTGGACAGGGGGCAGAAAAACTGTTTTTT. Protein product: CASSGQGAEKLFF.

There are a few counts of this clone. The CDR3 DNA sequence: TGTGCCAGCAGTCCCGGGACAACGAACACTGAAGCTTTCTTT. Its protein is CASSPGTTNTEAFF. The chain joins TRBV27 to TRBJ1-1; perhaps TRBD1 as D (6 bases). CDR1 MNHEY and CDR2 SMNVEV come from the germline V gene (reference sequence). This CDR3 is built from 14 residues. Between the trimmed V and J ends, which lost 5 bases and 1 base, there was a span of 11 bases.

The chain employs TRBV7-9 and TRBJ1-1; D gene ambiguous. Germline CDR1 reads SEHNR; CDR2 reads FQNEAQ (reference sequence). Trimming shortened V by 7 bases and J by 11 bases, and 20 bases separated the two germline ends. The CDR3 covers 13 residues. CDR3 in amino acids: CASTPWGGPGAFF. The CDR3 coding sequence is TGTGCCAGCACCCCCTGGGGTGGCCCGGGGGCTTTCTTT.

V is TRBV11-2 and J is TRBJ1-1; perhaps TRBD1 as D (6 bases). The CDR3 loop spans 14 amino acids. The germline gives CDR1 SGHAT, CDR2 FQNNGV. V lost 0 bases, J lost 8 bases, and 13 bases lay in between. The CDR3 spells CASSLDGGQIEAFF. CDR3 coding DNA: TGTGCCAGCAGCTTAGATGGGGGCCAAATCGAAGCTTTCTTT.

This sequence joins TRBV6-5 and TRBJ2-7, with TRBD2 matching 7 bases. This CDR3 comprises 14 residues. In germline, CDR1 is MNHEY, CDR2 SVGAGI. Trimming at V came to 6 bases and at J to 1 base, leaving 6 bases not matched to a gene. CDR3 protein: CASSLAGISYEQYF. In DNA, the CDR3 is TGTGCCAGCAGCTTAGCGGGCATTTCCTACGAGCAGTACTTC.

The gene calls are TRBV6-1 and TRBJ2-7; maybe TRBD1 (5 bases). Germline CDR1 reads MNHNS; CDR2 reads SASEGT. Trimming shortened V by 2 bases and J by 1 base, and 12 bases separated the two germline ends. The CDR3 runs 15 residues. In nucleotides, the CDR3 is TGTGCCAGCAGTGAACAACGACAGAGTTCCTACGAGCAGTACTTC. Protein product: CASSEQRQSSYEQYF.

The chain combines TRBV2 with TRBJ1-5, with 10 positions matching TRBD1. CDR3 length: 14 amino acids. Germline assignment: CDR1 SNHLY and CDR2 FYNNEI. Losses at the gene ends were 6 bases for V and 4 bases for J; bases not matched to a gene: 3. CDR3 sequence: CASRRDRGNQPQHF. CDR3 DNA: TGTGCCAGCAGGCGGGACAGGGGAAATCAGCCCCAGCATTTT.

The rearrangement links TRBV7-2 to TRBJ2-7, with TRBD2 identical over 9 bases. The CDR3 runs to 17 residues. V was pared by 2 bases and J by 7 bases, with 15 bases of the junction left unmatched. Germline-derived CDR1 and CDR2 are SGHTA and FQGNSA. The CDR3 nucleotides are TGTGCCAGCAGCTTATTGGGAGTGGGGACTAGCATGCTTGAGCAGTACTTC. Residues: CASSLLGVGTSMLEQYF.

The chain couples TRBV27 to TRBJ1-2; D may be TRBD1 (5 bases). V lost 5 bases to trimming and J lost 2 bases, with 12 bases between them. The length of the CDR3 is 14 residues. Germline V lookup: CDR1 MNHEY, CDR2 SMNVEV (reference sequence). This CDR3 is CASSRDGQNYGYTF. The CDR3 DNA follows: TGTGCCAGCAGTAGAGACGGACAAAACTATGGCTACACCTTC.

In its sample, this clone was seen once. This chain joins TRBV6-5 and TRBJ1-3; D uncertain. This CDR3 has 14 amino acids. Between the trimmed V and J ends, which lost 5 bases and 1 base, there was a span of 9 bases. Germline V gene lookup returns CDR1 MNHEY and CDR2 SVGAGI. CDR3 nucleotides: TGTGCCAGCAGTCCGCAGATTTCTGGAAACACCATATATTTT. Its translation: CASSPQISGNTIYF.

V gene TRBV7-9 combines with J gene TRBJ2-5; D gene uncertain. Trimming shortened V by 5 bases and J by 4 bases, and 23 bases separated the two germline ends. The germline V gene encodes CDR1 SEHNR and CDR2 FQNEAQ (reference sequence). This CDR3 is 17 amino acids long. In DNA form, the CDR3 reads TGTGCCAGCAGCCCCCCCTCCGGGTCCCCCGAGCCAGAGACCCAGTACTTC. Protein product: CASSPPSGSPEPETQYF.

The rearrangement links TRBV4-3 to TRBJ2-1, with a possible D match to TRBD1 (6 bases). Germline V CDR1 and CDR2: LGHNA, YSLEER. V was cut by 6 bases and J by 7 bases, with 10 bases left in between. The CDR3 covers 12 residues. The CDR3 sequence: CASRAGENEQFF. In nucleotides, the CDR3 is TGCGCCAGCAGGGCAGGGGAGAATGAGCAGTTCTTC.

CDR3 DNA sequence: TGTGCCAGCAGTTTCCGGGACAACCACAATGAGCAGTTCTTC. Translation: CASSFRDNHNEQFF. The V call is TRBV28, the J call TRBJ2-1, with D possibly matching TRBD1 (6 bases). The CDR3 sequence is 14 residues long. Germline values: CDR1 MDHEN, CDR2 SYDVKM. Trimming took off 3 bases at V and 5 bases at J, with 11 bases between the two ends. Looking up the rest from reference TRBV28 and TRBJ2-1 gives the full variable domain: DVKVTQSSRYLVKRTGEKVFLECVQDMDHENMFWYRQDPGLGLRLIYFSYDVKMKEKGDIPEGYSVSREKKERFSLILESASTNQTSMYLCASSFRDNHNEQFFGPGTRLTVL.

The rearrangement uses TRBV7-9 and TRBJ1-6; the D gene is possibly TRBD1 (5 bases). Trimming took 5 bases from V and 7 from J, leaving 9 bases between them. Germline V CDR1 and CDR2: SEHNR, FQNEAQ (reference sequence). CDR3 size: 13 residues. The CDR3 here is CASSPTANSPLHF. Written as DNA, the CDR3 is TGTGCCAGCAGCCCGACAGCAAATTCACCCCTCCACTTT. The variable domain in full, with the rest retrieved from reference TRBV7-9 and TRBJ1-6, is DTGVSQNPRHKITKRGQNVTFRCDPISEHNRLYWYRQTLGQGPEFLTYFQNEAQLEKSRLLSDRFSAERPKGSFSTLEIQRTEQGDSAMYLCASSPTANSPLHFGNGTRLTVT.

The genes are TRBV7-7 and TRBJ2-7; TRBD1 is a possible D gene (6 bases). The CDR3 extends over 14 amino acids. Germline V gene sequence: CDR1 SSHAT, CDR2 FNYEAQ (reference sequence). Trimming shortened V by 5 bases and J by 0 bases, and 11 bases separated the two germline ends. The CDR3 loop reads CASSEGQSSYEQYF. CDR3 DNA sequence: TGTGCCAGCAGCGAAGGACAGAGCTCCTACGAGCAGTACTTC. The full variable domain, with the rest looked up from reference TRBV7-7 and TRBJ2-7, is GAGVSQSPRYKVTKRGQDVTLRCDPISSHATLYWYQQALGQGPEFLTYFNYEAQPDKSGLPSDRFSAERPEGSISTLTIQRTEQRDSAMYRCASSEGQSSYEQYFGPGTRLTVT.

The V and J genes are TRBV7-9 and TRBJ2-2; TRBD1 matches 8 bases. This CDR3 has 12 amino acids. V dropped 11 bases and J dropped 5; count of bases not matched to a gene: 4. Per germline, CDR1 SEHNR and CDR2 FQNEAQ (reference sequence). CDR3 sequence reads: CARTGWTGELFF. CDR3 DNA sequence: TGTGCCCGGACAGGGTGGACCGGGGAGCTGTTTTTT.

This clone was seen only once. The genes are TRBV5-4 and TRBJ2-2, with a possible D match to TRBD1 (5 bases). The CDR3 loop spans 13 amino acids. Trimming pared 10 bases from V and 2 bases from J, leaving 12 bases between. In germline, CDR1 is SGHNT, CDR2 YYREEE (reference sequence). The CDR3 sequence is CAAGQGNTGELFF. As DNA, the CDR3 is TGTGCCGCCGGGCAGGGAAACACCGGGGAGCTGTTTTTT.

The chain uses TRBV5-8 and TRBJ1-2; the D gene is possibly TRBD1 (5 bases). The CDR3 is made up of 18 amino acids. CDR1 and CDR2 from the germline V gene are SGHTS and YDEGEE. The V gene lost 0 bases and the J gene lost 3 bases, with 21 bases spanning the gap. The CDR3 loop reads CASSLGNTRDGGDYGYTF. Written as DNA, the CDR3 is TGTGCCAGCAGCTTGGGTAACACCAGGGACGGAGGGGACTATGGCTACACCTTC.

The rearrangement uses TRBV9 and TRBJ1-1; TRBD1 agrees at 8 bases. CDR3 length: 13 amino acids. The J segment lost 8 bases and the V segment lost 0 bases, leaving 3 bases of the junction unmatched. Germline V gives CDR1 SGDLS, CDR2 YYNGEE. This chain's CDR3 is CASSVEGTGEAFF. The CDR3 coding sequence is TGTGCCAGCAGCGTAGAAGGGACAGGAGAAGCTTTCTTT.

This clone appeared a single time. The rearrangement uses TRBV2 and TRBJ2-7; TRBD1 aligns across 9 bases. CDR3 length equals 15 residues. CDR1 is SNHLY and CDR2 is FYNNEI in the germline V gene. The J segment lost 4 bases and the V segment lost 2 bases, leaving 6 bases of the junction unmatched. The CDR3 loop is CASSESRDRVYEQYF. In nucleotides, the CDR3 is TGTGCCAGCAGTGAAAGCCGGGACAGGGTTTACGAGCAGTACTTC.